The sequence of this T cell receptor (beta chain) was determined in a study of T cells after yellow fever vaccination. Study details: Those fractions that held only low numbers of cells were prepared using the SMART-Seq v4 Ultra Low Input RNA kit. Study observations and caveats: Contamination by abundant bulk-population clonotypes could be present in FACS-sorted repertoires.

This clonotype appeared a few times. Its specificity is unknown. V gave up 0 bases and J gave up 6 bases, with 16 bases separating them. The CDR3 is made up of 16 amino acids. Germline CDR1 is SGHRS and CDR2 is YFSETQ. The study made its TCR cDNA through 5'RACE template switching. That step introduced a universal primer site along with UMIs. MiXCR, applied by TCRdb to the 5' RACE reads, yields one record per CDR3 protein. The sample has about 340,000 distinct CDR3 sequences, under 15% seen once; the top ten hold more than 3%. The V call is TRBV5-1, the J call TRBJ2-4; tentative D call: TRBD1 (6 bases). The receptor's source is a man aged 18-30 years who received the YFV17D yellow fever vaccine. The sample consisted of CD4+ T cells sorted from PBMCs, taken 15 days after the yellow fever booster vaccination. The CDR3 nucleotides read TGCGCCAGCAGCTTGGTAGGGGGAAGTGGAGGAAACATTCAGTACTTC. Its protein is CASSLVGGSGGNIQYF.